The subject of this entry is one TCR beta chain. Antigen unknown. Germline V gene sequence: CDR1 SGHTA, CDR2 FQGTGA. The CDR3 has 15 residues. The junction had 7 bases not matched to a gene; V was cut back by 6 bases and J by 4 bases. PCR primers comprised 60 Vbeta and 13 Jbeta primers. Generated by immunoSEQ multiplex PCR, the TCRdb table keeps only in-frame clones and is missing some. The table records fewer than 250,000 clones, 79% of them present only once. The sample belongs to a study of cytomegalovirus exposure and HLA in healthy donors. Study information: Clustering assigned 70% to 85% of the roughly 400 genotyped donors to the Caucasian-associated ancestry cluster. The study's findings and limits: Among immune exposure information, only CMV serostatus was available. According to the study, some 160 TCR beta chains were cytomegalovirus-associated.

Material for sequencing was PBMCs. The J gene is TRBJ2-3, the V gene TRBV7-3, with 10 nucleotides matching TRBD2. The clonotype originates from a woman aged 45-65 years in good health and CMV-seronegative. The DNA of the CDR3 is TGTGCCAGCAGTGAGCGGGGGGGATGGGCAGATACGCAGTATTTT. Its translation: CASSERGGWADTQYF.